This section outlines one T cell receptor beta chain sequence together with its context. Its antigen is unknown. PCR was performed using 60 Vbeta and 13 Jbeta primers. Measured with immunoSEQ multiplex PCR; TCRdb has only the in-frame clones, and not every one. The table shows some 250,000 clones, with roughly 82% occurring only once. The CDR3 covers 13 residues. V was pared by 5 bases and J by 2 bases, with 9 bases between. Germline V CDR1 and CDR2: MRHNA, SNTAGT. The sample is drawn from a study of cytomegalovirus exposure and HLA in healthy donors. The wider study: Of the donors genotyped, a few hundred in all, around 76% fell in the Caucasian-associated ancestry cluster.

General observations from the study: Accounts indicate the classifier identified cytomegalovirus status with strong specificity and sensitivity. Clonal expansion was found to be greater in HLA-associated TCR beta chains than in equally common others in a later analysis. Judged likely to be a sequencing artifact was a cluster of highly shared sequence variants.

The rearrangement links TRBV6-4 to TRBJ1-2; no definite D call. This clonotype was obtained from a woman aged 40 to 49 in good health and CMV-seropositive. The material sequenced was PBMCs. CDR3: CASSRGANYGYTF. CDR3 nucleotide sequence: TGTGCCAGCAGTCGCGGCGCCAACTATGGCTACACCTTC.